This record looks at one T cell receptor beta chain sequence and its context. Germline CDR1 and CDR2: SNHLY and FYNNEI. Trimming at V came to 8 bases and at J to 3 bases, leaving 6 bases not matched to a gene. CDR3 length equals 14 residues. These data belong to a study of T cells in localized non-small cell lung cancer. Assay: immunoSEQ multiplex PCR; the TCRdb copy retains only in-frame clones and omits some. Among more than 20,000 clones listed, 70% to 90% were seen once. The specimen comprised PBMCs, sampled before any cancer treatment. The rearrangement joins TRBV2 to TRBJ2-2; 7 nucleotides line up with TRBD1. The TCR sequence derives from a man aged 40 to 75 with stage II lung adenocarcinoma. The CDR3 bases are TGTGCCAGCTTCAAGGGGGCGGACACCGGGGAGCTGTTTTTT. As protein: CASFKGADTGELFF.